Below, one TCR beta chain is given with its context. What it recognizes is unknown. The same CDR3 can be traced to other DNA sequences in this sample. This entry comes from a study of shared clonotypes between healthy human individuals. Background on the study: Three plates each covered CD4 naive and memory; CD8 naive two, CD8 memory one. Study results and caveats: Shared clonotypes across all four donors exceeded non-shared ones in generation probability. The donor pool, a small one, limited the genetic and exposure-history diversity represented.

The CDR3 length is 14 residues. Germline values: CDR1 LNHDA, CDR2 SQIVND (reference sequence). With 3 bases removed from V and 1 base from J, the gap between germline ends came to 10 bases. Positively selected for CCR7, the CD45RO-negative cells used as naive CD8 cells excluded terminally differentiated effector memory CD45RA+ cells. For every subset, genomic DNA was evenly distributed across several immunoSEQ plates. The method was immunoSEQ multiplex PCR; TCRdb's version includes in-frame clones alone and lacks a portion of them. The data hold over 2 million clones, with about 95% observed a single time.

The V and J genes are TRBV19 and TRBJ2-7; D may be TRBD1 (6 bases). The source material was naive CD8+ T cells sorted from blood. The clonotype was recovered from a man aged 18 to 29 in good health. The CDR3 region has the DNA TGTGCCAGTAGTATTTCAGGGGTTTCCTACGAGCAGTACTTC. Its protein is CASSISGVSYEQYF.